Shown below are 27 T cell receptor beta chains from a single sample sequenced in a study of radiotherapy plus CTLA-4 blockade in lung cancer. Assay used: immunoSEQ multiplex PCR; TCRdb lists only in-frame clones, some missing. The sample holds roughly 120,000 clones, roughly four fifths seen once. Here the sequenced sample was peripheral blood, taken from a patient treated with radiotherapy plus ipilimumab. These receptors all come from a human donor with non-small cell lung cancer that progressed on radiotherapy plus ipilimumab. Some clones in this sample may be carry-over from other donors' samples.

This rearrangement joins TRBV23-1 to TRBJ1-5, with TRBD1 as a possible D gene (6 bases). TRBV23-1 is known as an ORF, though its function is uncertain. This CDR3 spans 16 amino acids. Trimming took 4 bases from V and 5 from J, leaving 18 bases between them. CDR3 in DNA: TGCGCCAGCAGTCCCCCTCGCGGGGGGCACGATCAGCCCCAGCATTTT. Translating gives CASSPPRGGHDQPQHF.

The chain employs TRBV19 and TRBJ1-4, with D unclear. CDR3 length equals 16 residues. CDR1 and CDR2 from the germline V gene are LNHDA and SQIVND (reference sequence). V dropped 5 bases and J dropped 2 bases, with 15 bases sitting between them. The CDR3 coding sequence is TGTGCCAGTAGTGGTCGGGGATCAGCGACTAATGAAAAACTGTTTTTT. This translates into CASSGRGSATNEKLFF.

The rearrangement uses TRBV7-3 and TRBJ2-1; a weak D match, TRBD2 (5 bases). CDR3 length: 16 residues. V gave up 1 base and J gave up 5 bases, with 15 bases separating them. The germline CDR1 and CDR2 sequences are SGHTA and FQGTGA. CDR3 sequence: CASSLIPEGRHNEQFF. CDR3 coding DNA: TGTGCCAGCAGCTTAATACCCGAGGGAAGGCACAATGAGCAGTTCTTC.

The V call is TRBV9, the J call TRBJ1-5; maybe TRBD1 (6 bases). V was clipped by 1 base and J by 4 bases, with 6 bases between them. The V gene's germline CDR1 is SGDLS and CDR2 YYNGEE. CDR3 length: 13 amino acids. This CDR3 is CASSVQGNQPQHF. The CDR3 DNA follows: TGTGCCAGCAGCGTACAGGGGAATCAGCCCCAGCATTTT. Based on the CDR3 plus reference TRBV9 and TRBJ1-5, the full variable domain is DSGVTQTPKHLITATGQRVTLRCSPRSGDLSVYWYQQSLDQGLQFLIQYYNGEERAKGNILERFSAQQFPDLHSELNLSSLELGDSALYFCASSVQGNQPQHFGDGTRLSIL.

This clone has a single count. V and J are TRBV25-1 and TRBJ1-1; tentatively, D is TRBD1 (5 bases). Germline values: CDR1 MGHDK, CDR2 SYGVNS. CDR3 length: 18 residues. The germline V and J ends were trimmed by 4 bases and 3 bases, with 24 bases remaining between them. CDR3 nucleotide sequence: TGTGCCAGCAGTGGCCTACCACGTCACGGAGGGGAGGACACTGAAGCTTTCTTT. Protein product: CASSGLPRHGGEDTEAFF.

The chain has TRBV2 and TRBJ2-2; the match to TRBD2 covers 9 bases. V lost 4 bases and J lost 3; bases outside the gene matches: 3. The CDR3 length is 15 residues. Germline V gene lookup returns CDR1 SNHLY and CDR2 FYNNEI. This chain's CDR3 is CASSGQRGDTGELFF. CDR3 DNA: TGTGCCAGCAGTGGCCAGCGGGGGGACACCGGGGAGCTGTTTTTT. The full variable domain, its missing parts supplied by reference TRBV2 and TRBJ2-2, is EPEVTQTPSHQVTQMGQEVILRCVPISNHLYFYWYRQILGQKVEFLVSFYNNEISEKSEIFDDQFSVERPDGSNFTLKIRSTKLEDSAMYFCASSGQRGDTGELFFGEGSRLTVL.

CDR3 amino acids: CASSLLLLAGKETQYF. DNA of the CDR3: TGTGCCAGCAGCTTACTATTGCTAGCGGGGAAAGAGACCCAGTACTTC. This rearrangement joins TRBV7-9 to TRBJ2-5, with 9 bases lining up with TRBD2. The CDR3 totals 16 residues. CDR1 is SEHNR and CDR2 is FQNEAQ in the germline V gene (reference sequence). Unmatched junction bases numbered 7, after V lost 2 bases and J lost 3 bases.

This clone was observed a handful of times. The chain is built from TRBV7-3 and TRBJ2-7; D is ambiguous. The CDR3 runs to 13 residues. Germline V gives CDR1 SGHTA, CDR2 FQGTGA. V lost 1 base and J lost 6, with 10 bases in between. This CDR3 is CASSLMGMGEQYF. DNA of the CDR3: TGTGCCAGCAGCTTAATGGGGATGGGCGAGCAGTACTTC.

The J gene is TRBJ1-2, the V gene TRBV5-1; D gene uncertain. This CDR3 comprises 12 residues. Germline CDR1 and CDR2: SGHRS and YFSETQ. V lost 4 bases and J lost 8, with 12 bases in between. The CDR3 spells CASSRSREGYTF. The CDR3, as DNA: TGCGCCAGCAGCCGGAGCCGGGAGGGCTACACCTTC.

The chain carries TRBV7-9 and TRBJ2-3; TRBD2 agrees at 9 bases. With V trimmed by 4 bases and J by 0 bases, 5 bases remained unmatched. The CDR3 consists of 16 residues. Germline V gene sequence: CDR1 SEHNR, CDR2 FQNEAQ (reference sequence). CDR3 sequence reads: CASSWAGGLSTDTQYF. The CDR3 DNA follows: TGTGCCAGCAGCTGGGCGGGGGGGCTGAGCACAGATACGCAGTATTTT.

The chain employs TRBV10-3 and TRBJ1-2; 10 bases fit TRBD1. Germline values: CDR1 ENHRY, CDR2 SYGVKD. V gave up 5 bases and J gave up 4 bases; unmatched junction bases: 7. CDR3 size: 15 residues. The CDR3 sequence is CAISTGTGETYGYTF. The CDR3 nucleotides read TGTGCCATCAGTACCGGGACAGGGGAGACCTATGGCTACACCTTC.

As for this clone: The junction shows a germline mismatch at one end, possibly a read error. Different DNA sequences within this sample yield the same CDR3. The chain uses TRBV9 and TRBJ1-2; no firm D call. CDR1 is SGDLS and CDR2 is YYNGEE in the germline V gene. The CDR3 runs 15 residues. Written as DNA, the CDR3 is TGCGCCAGCAGCCCCTCGTTGCTGGGTTTCTATGGCTACACCTTC. This encodes CASSPSLLGFYGYTF.

This chain links TRBV7-9 with TRBJ1-6; unclear D gene. The V and J ends lost 1 base and 9 bases respectively, with 10 bases between them. CDR3 length: 14 residues. Per germline, CDR1 SEHNR and CDR2 FQNEAQ (reference sequence). In nucleotides, the CDR3 is TGTGCCAGCAGCTTAGGTGGGTTCGGTTCACCCCTCCACTTT. This codes for CASSLGGFGSPLHF.

CDR3 nucleotide sequence: TGCGCCAGCAGCTTGGAGACTATCCAAGAGACCCAGTACTTC. The encoded protein is CASSLETIQETQYF. The rearrangement links TRBV5-1 to TRBJ2-5, with D possibly matching TRBD2 (5 bases). This CDR3 is 14 amino acids long. Germline values: CDR1 SGHRS, CDR2 YFSETQ. V was shortened by 0 bases and J by 1 base, with 7 bases between the two germline ends.

V is TRBV7-9 and J is TRBJ1-1, with D hard to call. The germline V and J ends were trimmed by 5 bases and 0 bases, with 13 bases remaining between them. CDR3 length equals 15 residues. Germline values: CDR1 SEHNR, CDR2 FQNEAQ (reference sequence). Here the CDR3 reads CASSPPEIMNTEAFF. The DNA for the CDR3 is TGTGCCAGCAGCCCCCCGGAGATTATGAACACTGAAGCTTTCTTT.

The chain has TRBV7-9 and TRBJ1-2, with TRBD1 identical over 9 bases. The CDR3 is made up of 15 amino acids. V trimming: 3 bases; J trimming: 6 bases; junction bases outside the gene matches: 8. Germline lookup yields CDR1 SEHNR and CDR2 FQNEAQ (reference sequence). CDR3 residues: CASSFWDREGHGYTF. CDR3 DNA: TGTGCCAGCAGCTTCTGGGACAGGGAAGGTCATGGCTACACCTTC.

This clone was picked up a small number of times. CDR3 bases: TGTGCCAGCAGCTTAAGATCTTGGACAGGGGAGGAGACCCAGTACTTC. Translated: CASSLRSWTGEETQYF. The J gene is TRBJ2-5, the V gene TRBV7-3; 9 bases match TRBD1. V shed 1 base, J shed 5 bases, and the junction held 8 bases outside the gene matches. Germline V CDR1 and CDR2: SGHTA, FQGTGA. The CDR3 loop spans 16 amino acids.

V and J are TRBV6-5 and TRBJ1-2; D is undetermined. Trimming pared 6 bases from V and 2 bases from J, leaving 10 bases between. Germline loops: CDR1 MNHEY, CDR2 SVGAGI. This CDR3 contains 13 residues. As DNA, the CDR3 is TGTGCCAGCAGGCCCCAGCAGAACTATGGCTACACCTTC. Its translation: CASRPQQNYGYTF.

The J gene is TRBJ2-3, the V gene TRBV9; D unclear. Trimming cost V 0 bases and J 0 bases, with 5 bases left between them. The CDR3 consists of 14 residues. Germline CDR1 and CDR2: SGDLS and YYNGEE. The CDR3 loop reads CASSVAASTDTQYF. The CDR3 nucleotides are TGTGCCAGCAGCGTAGCTGCCAGCACAGATACGCAGTATTTT.

The V and J genes are TRBV5-5 and TRBJ2-7; D possibly corresponds to TRBD1 (5 bases). The CDR3 sequence is 15 residues long. The germline V and J ends were trimmed by 4 bases and 1 base, with 15 bases remaining between them. Germline V gene sequence: CDR1 SGHKS, CDR2 YYEKEE (reference sequence). CDR3 sequence (DNA): TGTGCCAGCAGCCGGCAGGGCGGACCTTCCTACGAGCAGTACTTC. This translates into CASSRQGGPSYEQYF.

The chain recombines TRBV9 with TRBJ1-6; 8 bases line up with TRBD1. V lost 0 bases to trimming and J lost 8 bases; unmatched junction nucleotides: 1. In germline, CDR1 is SGDLS, CDR2 YYNGEE. The CDR3 is 14 amino acids. The CDR3 sequence: CASSVDRGDSPLHF. The CDR3 coding sequence is TGTGCCAGCAGCGTAGACAGGGGGGATTCACCCCTCCACTTT.

This chain joins TRBV7-8 and TRBJ1-2, with D perhaps TRBD1 (5 bases). CDR1 and CDR2 from the germline V gene are SGHVS and FQNEAQ. The CDR3 runs 16 residues. Trimming shortened V by 2 bases and J by 1 base, and 14 bases separated the two germline ends. CDR3 bases: TGTGCCAGCAGCTTATGGGGGGTTGATGGTAACTATGGCTACACCTTC. Amino acid sequence: CASSLWGVDGNYGYTF.

The gene calls are TRBV11-1 and TRBJ1-2; D might be TRBD1 (6 bases). Germline assignment: CDR1 SGHAT and CDR2 FQDESV (reference sequence). The V and J ends lost 6 bases and 7 bases respectively, with 15 bases between them. The length of the CDR3 is 13 residues. CDR3 sequence (DNA): TGTGCCAGCAGTCAACAGGGCCGAGGTGGCTACACCTTC. Its translation is CASSQQGRGGYTF.

The DNA for the CDR3 is TGTGCCAGCTCACCAATAAGTCAGGGTTTTGATGGCTACACCTTC. This sequence encodes CASSPISQGFDGYTF. V gene TRBV18 combines with J gene TRBJ1-2; possible D gene TRBD1, 5 bases. This CDR3 comprises 15 residues. Germline V lookup: CDR1 KGHSH, CDR2 LQKENI. The ends were cut back, 2 bases at V and 6 bases at J, with 16 bases in the middle.

The chain is built from TRBV6-6 and TRBJ2-2, with 7 bases aligning to TRBD1. This CDR3 is built from 14 residues. The germline gives CDR1 MNHNY, CDR2 SVGAGI (reference sequence). Germline trimming cut 5 bases from V and 6 bases from J; bases unmatched to any gene: 6. CDR3 coding DNA: TGTGCCAGCAGTAGAGACAGGGTGGCCGGGGAGCTGTTTTTT. It specifies CASSRDRVAGELFF.

The rearrangement uses TRBV27 and TRBJ1-1; 8 bases align to TRBD1. From germline, CDR1 is MNHEY and CDR2 SMNVEV (reference sequence). This CDR3 contains 14 residues. V lost 4 bases, J lost 1 base, and 2 bases stayed unmatched. CDR3 sequence (DNA): TGTGCCAGCAGTTACAGGGGGGCGAACACTGAAGCTTTCTTT. Translation gives CASSYRGANTEAFF.

Here the CDR3 DNA reads TGTGCCAGCAGCCAAGACCTCCCTGGTTATGGCTACACCTTC. As protein: CASSQDLPGYGYTF. The gene calls are TRBV4-2 and TRBJ1-2; no clear D gene. The CDR3 is 14 amino acids. The germline V gene has CDR1 LGHNA and CDR2 YNFKEQ. Trimming shortened V by 0 bases and J by 5 bases, and 10 bases separated the two germline ends.